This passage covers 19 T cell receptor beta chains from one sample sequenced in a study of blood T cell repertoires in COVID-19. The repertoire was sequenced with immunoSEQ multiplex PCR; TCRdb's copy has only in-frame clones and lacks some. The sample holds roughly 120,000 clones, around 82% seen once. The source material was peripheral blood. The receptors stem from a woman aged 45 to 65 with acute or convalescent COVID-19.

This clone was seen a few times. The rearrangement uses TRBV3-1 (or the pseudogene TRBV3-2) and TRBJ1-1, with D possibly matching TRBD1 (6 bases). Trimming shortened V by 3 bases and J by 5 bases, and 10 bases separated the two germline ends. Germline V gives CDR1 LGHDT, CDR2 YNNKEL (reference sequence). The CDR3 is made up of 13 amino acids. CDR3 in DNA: TGTGCCAGCAGCCAGAGGGGGGGGACTGAAGCTTTCTTT. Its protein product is CASSQRGGTEAFF.

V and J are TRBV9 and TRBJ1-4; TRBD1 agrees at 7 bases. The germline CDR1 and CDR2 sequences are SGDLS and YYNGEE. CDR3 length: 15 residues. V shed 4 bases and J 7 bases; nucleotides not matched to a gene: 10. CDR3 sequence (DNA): TGTGCCAGCAGCTCTCTAGACAGGGATACTGAAAAACTGTTTTTT. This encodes CASSSLDRDTEKLFF.

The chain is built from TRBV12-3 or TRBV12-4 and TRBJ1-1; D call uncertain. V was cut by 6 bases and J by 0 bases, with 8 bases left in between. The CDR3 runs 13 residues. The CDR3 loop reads CASSLTMNTEAFF. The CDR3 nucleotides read TGTGCCAGCAGCCTTACTATGAACACTGAAGCTTTCTTT.

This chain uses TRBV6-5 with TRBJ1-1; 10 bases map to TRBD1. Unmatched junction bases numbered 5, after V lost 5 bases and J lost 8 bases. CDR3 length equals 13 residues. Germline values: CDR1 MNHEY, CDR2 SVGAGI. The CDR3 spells CASSPGTGEEAFF. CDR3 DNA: TGTGCCAGCAGTCCCGGGACAGGGGAAGAAGCTTTCTTT.

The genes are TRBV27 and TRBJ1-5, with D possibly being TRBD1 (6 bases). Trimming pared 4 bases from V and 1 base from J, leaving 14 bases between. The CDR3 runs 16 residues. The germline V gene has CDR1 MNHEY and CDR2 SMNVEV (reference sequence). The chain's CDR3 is CASSSGLRGSNQPQHF. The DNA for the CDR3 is TGTGCCAGCAGTTCCGGCCTCAGGGGCAGCAATCAGCCCCAGCATTTT.

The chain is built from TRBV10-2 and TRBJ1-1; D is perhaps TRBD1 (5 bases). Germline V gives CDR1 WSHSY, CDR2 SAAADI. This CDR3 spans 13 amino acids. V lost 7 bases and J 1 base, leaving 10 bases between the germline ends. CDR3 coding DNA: TGCGCCAGCAAGGGAGGGGCGAACACTGAAGCTTTCTTT. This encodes CASKGGANTEAFF.

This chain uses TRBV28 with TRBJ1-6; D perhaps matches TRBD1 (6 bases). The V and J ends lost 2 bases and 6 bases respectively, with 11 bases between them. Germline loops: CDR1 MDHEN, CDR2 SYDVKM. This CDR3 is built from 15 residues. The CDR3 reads CASSLRGGGNSPLHF. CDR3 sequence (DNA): TGTGCCAGCAGTTTAAGAGGGGGTGGTAATTCACCCCTCCACTTT.

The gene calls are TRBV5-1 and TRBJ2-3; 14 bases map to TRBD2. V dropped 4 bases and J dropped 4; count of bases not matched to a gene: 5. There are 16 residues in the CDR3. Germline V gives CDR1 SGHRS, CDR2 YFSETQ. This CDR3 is CASSPGLAGGSDTQYF. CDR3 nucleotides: TGCGCCAGCAGCCCCGGACTAGCGGGGGGTTCAGATACGCAGTATTTT. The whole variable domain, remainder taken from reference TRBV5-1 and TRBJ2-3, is KAGVTQTPRYLIKTRGQQVTLSCSPISGHRSVSWYQQTPGQGLQFLFEYFSETQRNKGNFPGRFSGRQFSNSRSEMNVSTLELGDSALYLCASSPGLAGGSDTQYFGPGTRLTVL.

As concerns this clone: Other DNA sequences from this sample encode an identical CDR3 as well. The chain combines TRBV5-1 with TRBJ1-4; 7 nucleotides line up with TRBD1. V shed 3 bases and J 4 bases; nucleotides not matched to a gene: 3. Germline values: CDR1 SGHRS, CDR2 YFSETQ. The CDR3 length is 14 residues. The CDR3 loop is CASSSTGINEKLFF. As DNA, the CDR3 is TGCGCCAGCAGCTCGACAGGGATTAATGAAAAACTGTTTTTT.

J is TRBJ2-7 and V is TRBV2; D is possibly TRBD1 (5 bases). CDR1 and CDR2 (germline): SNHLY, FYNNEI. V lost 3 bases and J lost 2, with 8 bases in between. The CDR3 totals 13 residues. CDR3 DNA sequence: TGTGCCAGCAGTGAGGACATTCCCTACGAGCAGTACTTC. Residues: CASSEDIPYEQYF.

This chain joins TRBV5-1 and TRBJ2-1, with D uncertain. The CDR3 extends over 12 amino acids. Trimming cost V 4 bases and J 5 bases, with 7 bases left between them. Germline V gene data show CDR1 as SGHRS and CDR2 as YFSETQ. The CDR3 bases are TGCGCCAGCAGCATTGGCCACAATGAGCAGTTCTTC. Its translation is CASSIGHNEQFF.

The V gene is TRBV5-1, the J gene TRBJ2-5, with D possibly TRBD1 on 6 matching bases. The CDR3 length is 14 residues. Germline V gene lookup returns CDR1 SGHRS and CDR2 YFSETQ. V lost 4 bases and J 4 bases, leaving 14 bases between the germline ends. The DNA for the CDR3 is TGCGCCAGCAGCCCGGACAGTCGTGGAGAGACCCAGTACTTC. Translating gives CASSPDSRGETQYF.

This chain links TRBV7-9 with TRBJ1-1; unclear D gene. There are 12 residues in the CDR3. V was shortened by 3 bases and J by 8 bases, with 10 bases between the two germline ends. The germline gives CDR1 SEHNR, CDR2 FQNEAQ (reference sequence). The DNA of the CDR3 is TGTGCCAGCAGCTTTTACCTACCAGAAGCTTTCTTT. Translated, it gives CASSFYLPEAFF.

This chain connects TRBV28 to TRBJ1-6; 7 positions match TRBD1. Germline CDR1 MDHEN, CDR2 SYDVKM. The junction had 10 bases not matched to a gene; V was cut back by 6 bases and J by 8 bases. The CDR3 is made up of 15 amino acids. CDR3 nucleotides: TGTGCCAGCAGGACCCCGGGACAGACCTATTCACCCCTCCACTTT. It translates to CASRTPGQTYSPLHF.

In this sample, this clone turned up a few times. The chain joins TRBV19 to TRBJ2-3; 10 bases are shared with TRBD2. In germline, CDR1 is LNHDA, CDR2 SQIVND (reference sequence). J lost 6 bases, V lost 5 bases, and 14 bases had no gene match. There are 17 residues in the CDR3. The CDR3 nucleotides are TGTGCCAGTAGTCCATCCCGGACTAGCGGTTTGTTCGATACGCAGTATTTT. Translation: CASSPSRTSGLFDTQYF.

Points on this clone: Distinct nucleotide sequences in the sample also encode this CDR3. This CDR3 reads CASSLEGDYGYTF. The CDR3 nucleotides read TGCGCCAGCAGCTTGGAAGGGGACTATGGCTACACCTTC. The chain is built from TRBV5-1 and TRBJ1-2; possibly TRBD1 for D (5 bases). Germline loops: CDR1 SGHRS, CDR2 YFSETQ. The CDR3 covers 13 residues. V was trimmed by 0 bases and J by 3 bases, leaving 6 bases between them.

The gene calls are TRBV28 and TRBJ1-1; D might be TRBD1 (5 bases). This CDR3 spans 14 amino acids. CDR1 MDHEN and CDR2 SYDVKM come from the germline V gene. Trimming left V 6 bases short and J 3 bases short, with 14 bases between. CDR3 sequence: CASSPGGDYTEAFF. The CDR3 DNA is TGTGCCAGCAGCCCTGGGGGGGATTACACTGAAGCTTTCTTT.

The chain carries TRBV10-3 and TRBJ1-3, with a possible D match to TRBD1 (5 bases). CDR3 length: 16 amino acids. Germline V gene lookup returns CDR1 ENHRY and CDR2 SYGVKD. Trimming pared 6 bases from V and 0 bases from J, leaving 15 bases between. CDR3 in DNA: TGTGCCATCAGCGGACAAGTAGTGAGCTCTGGAAACACCATATATTTT. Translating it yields CAISGQVVSSGNTIYF.

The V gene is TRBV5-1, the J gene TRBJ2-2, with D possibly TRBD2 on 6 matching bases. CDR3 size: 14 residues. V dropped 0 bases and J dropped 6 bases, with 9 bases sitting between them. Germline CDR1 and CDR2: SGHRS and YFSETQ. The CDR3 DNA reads TGCGCCAGCAGCTTGGTGGCGGGGTCCGGGGAGCTGTTTTTT. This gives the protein CASSLVAGSGELFF.